These T cell receptor beta chains were read from a single sample in a study of blood T cells in healthy people across ages. Via MiXCR, TCRdb re-called the 5' RACE reads, giving one row per CDR3 protein. The data contain 800,000 or so distinct CDR3 sequences, 55% to 65% of them singletons. The sample was blood. These receptors all stem from a man aged 25-40 years in good health. Both conserved end residues are part of each CDR3. A D gene is named only where the DNA matches it firmly. Only part of the rows carry a size: once, few, many, or a class if the clone is expanded.

d_gene	abundance	v_gene	j_gene	len	CDR3nt	CDR3aa
TRBD1	-	TRBV4-2	TRBJ1-4	14	TGTGCCGCTCGAGGGGACAGGATTCATGAAAAACTGTTTTTT	CAARGDRIHEKLFF
-	few	TRBV5-1	TRBJ2-1	16	TGCGCCAGCAGACCTGCGGGACAGTTTTTCTCAAATGAGCAGTTCTTC	CASRPAGQFFSNEQFF
-	-	TRBV4-2	TRBJ2-7	12	TGTGCCAGCAGCCAAGAGCCCTACGAGCAGTACTTC	CASSQEPYEQYF
-	-	TRBV5-1	TRBJ2-1	11	TGCGCCAGCAGCTCAGGGACTCGGCAGTTCTTC	CASSSGTRQFF
-	-	TRBV5-1	TRBJ2-7	14	TGCGCCAGCAGCTTGGCAGGGGTTATGGACGAGCAGTACTTC	CASSLAGVMDEQYF
-	few	TRBV7-9	TRBJ2-7	13	TGTGCCAGCAGCCATGGACAGTTCAACGAGCAGTACTTC	CASSHGQFNEQYF
-	-	TRBV4-3	TRBJ1-2	16	TGCGCCAGCAGCCATTGGGGCGGGACATCTAACTATGGCTACACCTTC	CASSHWGGTSNYGYTF
-	-	TRBV7-2	TRBJ1-5	14	TGTGCCAGCAGCTTAGATTTAGGTCCCCAGCCCCAGCATTTT	CASSLDLGPQPQHF
-	few	TRBV9	TRBJ1-1	13	TGTGCCAGCAGCGGGACAGTCAACACTGAAGCTTTCTTT	CASSGTVNTEAFF
-	few	TRBV28	TRBJ2-7	14	TGTGCCAGCAGTGTTGCCACTTGGGACTACGAGCAGTACTTC	CASSVATWDYEQYF
-	-	TRBV28	TRBJ2-2	15	TGTGCCAGCAGTCCTGTGGTGGCGAACACCGGGGAGCTGTTTTTT	CASSPVVANTGELFF
-	few	TRBV6-1	TRBJ2-7	15	TGTGCCAGCAGTCTGACGGTGTTGAAGGTCTACGAGCAGTACTTC	CASSLTVLKVYEQYF
TRBD1	-	TRBV5-1	TRBJ2-7	15	TGCGCCAGCAGCTTGGAGGCGACAGGGGGCTTCGAGCAGTACTTC	CASSLEATGGFEQYF
-	-	TRBV7-7	TRBJ2-3	14	TGTGCTAGCAGCTTAGGCGGCCACACAGGTACGCAGTATTTT	CASSLGGHTGTQYF
-	-	TRBV25-1	TRBJ1-6	15	TGTGCCAGCAGTGAAAACGCCGGGGGGGATTCACCCCTCCACTTT	CASSENAGGDSPLHF
-	-	TRBV20-1	TRBJ1-2	14	TGCAGTGCTAGTCCCCCGGGGAGGGGATATGGCTACACCTTC	CSASPPGRGYGYTF
TRBD1	few	TRBV6-2/TRBV6-3	TRBJ2-5	15	TGTGCCAGCACCCATCCGGGACAGGGAAGAGAGACCCAGTACTTC	CASTHPGQGRETQYF
TRBD1	-	TRBV2	TRBJ2-1	13	TGTGCCAGCGGGAGACAGGGACACAATGAGCAGTTCTTC	CASGRQGHNEQFF
-	-	TRBV4-3	TRBJ2-2	13	TGCGCCAGCAGAGCGACAGTGGCCGGGGAGCTGTTTTTT	CASRATVAGELFF
-	-	TRBV3-1	TRBJ2-7	14	TGTGCCAGCAGCCCGTCACTATTCGACTACGAGCAGTACTTC	CASSPSLFDYEQYF
-	-	TRBV3-1	TRBJ2-7	14	TGTGCCAGCAGCCAGAGATCCGGCGCCTACGAGCAGTACTTC	CASSQRSGAYEQYF
-	-	TRBV28	TRBJ2-5	15	TGTGCCAGCTGCACCCGGAAGGACGGAAAAGAGACCCAGTACTTC	CASCTRKDGKETQYF
-	few	TRBV27	TRBJ2-7	14	TGTGCCAGCAGTTTATCACACCGGGCCTACGAGCAGTACTTC	CASSLSHRAYEQYF
-	-	TRBV4-2	TRBJ1-2	15	TGTGCCAGCAGCCAAGAGGAGAACCTATCCGGCGGCTACACCTTC	CASSQEENLSGGYTF
TRBD1	few	TRBV7-9	TRBJ1-2	15	TGTGCCAGCAGCGACCCTGACAGGGCGATGTATGGCTACACCTTC	CASSDPDRAMYGYTF
TRBD2	few	TRBV6-2/TRBV6-3	TRBJ2-3	15	TGTGCCAGCAGTACGACTAGCGGGGGTACAGATACGCAGTATTTT	CASSTTSGGTDTQYF
-	-	TRBV7-9	TRBJ2-7	13	TGTGCCAGCAGTCGAGGAGTCCGGGGCGAGCAGTACTTC	CASSRGVRGEQYF
TRBD1	-	TRBV28	TRBJ1-5	14	TGTGCCAGCAGTTTCGTGACAGGGAATCAGCCCCAGCATTTT	CASSFVTGNQPQHF
TRBD2	-	TRBV20-1	TRBJ2-5	13	TGCAGTGTTTTAGCGGGGGACGGTCAGACCCAGTACTTC	CSVLAGDGQTQYF
TRBD2	-	TRBV3-1	TRBJ2-3	18	TGTGCCAGCAGCCAAGGGCTAGCGGGGGGGTTTAGCACAGATACGCAGTATTTT	CASSQGLAGGFSTDTQYF
-	-	TRBV28	TRBJ2-7	15	TGTGCCAGCAGTCCACCGGGCACTCGCTCCTACGAGCAGTACTTC	CASSPPGTRSYEQYF
TRBD2	-	TRBV10-3	TRBJ2-7	17	TGTGCCATCAGTGAGAAGCAGCTAGCGGGGGGACTCTACGAGCAGTACTTC	CAISEKQLAGGLYEQYF
-	-	TRBV5-1	TRBJ2-1	11	TGCGCCAGCAGCTTCTTACATGAGCAGTTCTTC	CASSFLHEQFF
TRBD2	-	TRBV7-2	TRBJ2-3	16	TGTGCCAGCAGCAAAGCAGCTAGCGGGGGGACAGATACGCAGTATTTT	CASSKAASGGTDTQYF
TRBD2	-	TRBV5-1	TRBJ2-6	16	TGCGCCAGCAGCTCCGTGGGGGGGACTGGGGCCAACGTCCTGACTTTC	CASSSVGGTGANVLTF
TRBD1	once	TRBV5-1	TRBJ2-1	15	TGCGCCAGCAGCAGCGGACAGGGGGCATGGGGTGAGCAGTTCTTC	CASSSGQGAWGEQFF
-	-	TRBV9	TRBJ1-2	15	TGTGCCAGCAGTGACGGGGTCCAGGGGCACTATGGCTACACCTTC	CASSDGVQGHYGYTF
-	-	TRBV29-1	TRBJ2-3	13	TGCAGCGCTGGCCGTCCAGGGTCAGATACGCAGTATTTT	CSAGRPGSDTQYF
TRBD2	-	TRBV29-1	TRBJ2-5	15	TGCAGCGTTGATCCTGCGGGGGGGCCTGGAGAGACCCAGTACTTC	CSVDPAGGPGETQYF
TRBD1	few	TRBV20-1	TRBJ1-5	15	TGCAGTGCTCCATCGGGACAGAGCTTCAATCAGCCCCAGCATTTT	CSAPSGQSFNQPQHF
-	-	TRBV6-5	TRBJ1-5	16	TGTGCCAGCAGTCCCCTATTGCCGTTAAGCAATCAGCCCCAGCATTTT	CASSPLLPLSNQPQHF
TRBD1	-	TRBV29-1	TRBJ1-4	14	TGCAGCGTTGCCCCACAGGGGGTTAATGAAAAACTGTTTTTT	CSVAPQGVNEKLFF
TRBD1	-	TRBV6-5	TRBJ2-7	14	TGTGCCAGCAGGGAGGACAGGGGTCCCTACGAGCAGTACTTC	CASREDRGPYEQYF
TRBD2	-	TRBV13	TRBJ2-3	15	TGTGCCAGCAGCGCCCCCGGGGGGGGAACAGATACGCAGTATTTT	CASSAPGGGTDTQYF
-	few	TRBV7-6	TRBJ2-1	14	TGTGCCAGCAGCTTAGCCCTAAGCGGAGCCGAGCAGTTCTTC	CASSLALSGAEQFF
-	-	TRBV2	TRBJ2-5	13	TGTGCCATCCTAGGACTGCAACAAGAGACCCAGTACTTC	CAILGLQQETQYF
-	-	TRBV20-1	TRBJ2-7	13	TGCAGTGTTGCCGGGCAGGGGACCTACGAGCAGTACTTC	CSVAGQGTYEQYF
TRBD2	-	TRBV20-1	TRBJ2-1	15	TGCAGTGCTAAGTCAGAGGGACTAGCGGAGGATGAGCAGTTCTTC	CSAKSEGLAEDEQFF
-	few	TRBV12-3/TRBV12-4	TRBJ2-7	13	TGTGCTAGCAGTTTGCAGGCCCCCTACGAGCAGTACTTC	CASSLQAPYEQYF
TRBD1	once	TRBV7-3	TRBJ1-1	14	TGTGCCAGCAGCGAACAGGGGGCGGCCACTGAAGCTTTCTTT	CASSEQGAATEAFF
-	-	TRBV6-6	TRBJ1-2	15	TGTGCCAGCAGTCCCGGGCGGGGCAGGCACTATGGCTACACCTTC	CASSPGRGRHYGYTF
-	few	TRBV6-5	TRBJ2-3	13	TGTGCCAGCAGTTACGGAGTCACAGATACGCAGTATTTT	CASSYGVTDTQYF
-	-	TRBV29-1	TRBJ2-1	15	TGCAGCGTTGAAAGGGTGGACAAAGTAAGGCTGACCCAGTTCTTC	CSVERVDKVRLTQFF